One sample yielded the 4 T cell receptor beta chains listed below, sequenced in a study of PD-L1 blockade in urothelial cancer. Profiled with immunoSEQ multiplex PCR; TCRdb holds only in-frame clones, not every one. Of around 110,000 clones in the sample, 85% to 90% were seen once. The time point: peripheral blood 6 weeks after treatment start. The sample here was PBMCs, taken around atezolizumab (anti-PD-L1) treatment. These receptor sequences come from a man aged 55-75 years with urothelial cancer.

This rearrangement joins TRBV6-6 to TRBJ2-7; 14 bases line up with TRBD2. CDR1 MNHNY and CDR2 SVGAGI come from the germline V gene (reference sequence). With 2 bases clipped from V and 3 bases from J, the junction kept 0 bases outside the gene matches. This CDR3 contains 15 residues. The CDR3 region is CASSYGTSGGYEQYF. The CDR3 DNA sequence: TGTGCCAGCAGTTACGGGACTAGCGGGGGCTACGAGCAGTACTTC.

This clone is judged medium-sized. The chain recombines TRBV6-4 with TRBJ2-3, with TRBD2 identical over 10 bases. This CDR3 region has 16 residues. Germline CDR1 MRHNA, CDR2 SNTAGT. V lost 6 bases to trimming and J lost 2 bases; unmatched junction nucleotides: 8. CDR3 sequence: CASSALAGDSTDTQYF. In DNA form, the CDR3 reads TGTGCCAGCAGCGCCCTAGCGGGGGACTCCACAGATACGCAGTATTTT.

The DNA of the CDR3 is TGTGCCAGCAGCCAAGATCCGCAGGGCAATATAGATGAGCAGTTCTTC. Translation: CASSQDPQGNIDEQFF. This rearrangement joins TRBV4-2 to TRBJ2-1; D might be TRBD1 (5 bases). Germline assignment: CDR1 LGHNA and CDR2 YNFKEQ. Trimming removed 0 bases at V and 8 bases at J, with 17 bases between. The CDR3 has 16 amino acids.

The chain has TRBV29-1 and TRBJ2-5; 13 bases are a match to TRBD2. Germline V gives CDR1 SQVTM, CDR2 ANQGSEA. The CDR3 is made up of 15 amino acids. V was clipped by 4 bases and J by 4 bases; unmatched bases: 6. CDR3 DNA sequence: TGCAGCGTTGGGGGGACTAGCGGGGAAGGAGAGACCCAGTACTTC. Amino acid sequence: CSVGGTSGEGETQYF. Together with reference TRBV29-1 and TRBJ2-5, the CDR3 gives the full variable domain: SAVISQKPSRDICQRGTSLTIQCQVDSQVTMMFWYRQQPGQSLTLIATANQGSEATYESGFVIDKFPISRPNLTFSTLTVSNMSPEDSSIYLCSVGGTSGEGETQYFGPGTRLLVL.